This TCR beta chain was obtained from a study of blood T cell repertoires in COVID-19. At the level of the study: Researchers got acute and convalescent COVID-19 samples from the United States, Italy and Spain. T cells, B-cell-depleted T cells, or PBMCs provided the cDNA or gDNA that served as material.

Germline V gives CDR1 SQVTM, CDR2 ANQGSEA. V was shortened by 6 bases and J by 4 bases, with 15 bases between the two germline ends. The CDR3 has 13 residues. Study processing details: From reference gene primer amplification, estimates of nucleated cell counts were derived. Sequenced by immunoSEQ multiplex PCR; TCRdb stores in-frame clones only, minus some. D and trimming come from the DNA, and the V and J calls and clone size come from that table. The sample holds over 200,000 clones, about 88% seen once. The specimen sequenced was peripheral blood. The origin of this receptor is a man in his 60s who had recovered from COVID-19. This chain joins TRBV29-1 and TRBJ1-2, with D perhaps TRBD1 (5 bases). The CDR3 loop is CSVRSGVFYGYTF. CDR3 in DNA: TGCAGCGTCCGGTCGGGGGTATTCTATGGCTACACCTTC.